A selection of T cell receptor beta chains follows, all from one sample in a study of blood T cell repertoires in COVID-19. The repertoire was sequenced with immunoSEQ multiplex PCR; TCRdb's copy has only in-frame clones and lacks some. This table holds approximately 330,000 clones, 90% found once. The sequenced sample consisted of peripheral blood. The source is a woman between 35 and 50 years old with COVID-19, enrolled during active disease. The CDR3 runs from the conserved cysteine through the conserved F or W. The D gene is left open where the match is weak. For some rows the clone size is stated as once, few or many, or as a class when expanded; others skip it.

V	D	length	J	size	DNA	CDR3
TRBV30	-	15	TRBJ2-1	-	TGTGCCTGGAGTATACGGGGGGCCTACTACAATGAGCAGTTCTTC	CAWSIRGAYYNEQFF
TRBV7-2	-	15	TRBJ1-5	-	TGTGCCAGCAGCTCCGCTGCGGGTAGCAATCAGCCCCAGCATTTT	CASSSAAGSNQPQHF
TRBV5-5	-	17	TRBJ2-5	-	TGTGCCAGCCTACGGGATTGGACGGAGCGCTTAGATGAGACCCAGTACTTC	CASLRDWTERLDETQYF
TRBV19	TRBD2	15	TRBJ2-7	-	TGTGCCAGTACCAGACTAGCGGACATGGCCTACGAGCAGTACTTC	CASTRLADMAYEQYF
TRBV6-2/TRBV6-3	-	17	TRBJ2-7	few	TGTGCCAGCAGTTACCTATTAGCGGAGGTTCGGTCCTACGAGCAGTACTTC	CASSYLLAEVRSYEQYF
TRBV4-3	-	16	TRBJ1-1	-	TGCGCCAGCAGCCAAGATCTAGGACAGCCGCACACTGAAGCTTTCTTT	CASSQDLGQPHTEAFF
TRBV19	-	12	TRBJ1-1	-	TGTGCCAGTAACTTTCGGGGCACTGAAGCTTTCTTT	CASNFRGTEAFF
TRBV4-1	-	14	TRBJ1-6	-	TGCGCCAGCGGGGCACCCGGGGGGCGCTCACCCCTCCACTTT	CASGAPGGRSPLHF
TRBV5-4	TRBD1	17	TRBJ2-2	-	TGTGCCAGCAGCTTGGGAGGGGCGGGACAGGGAGGTTTGGAGCTGTTTTTT	CASSLGGAGQGGLELFF
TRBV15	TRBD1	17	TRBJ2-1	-	TGTGCCACCAGCGCGTTCAGGACAGGGTCCTTTTCCTACAAGCAGTTCTTC	CATSAFRTGSFSYKQFF
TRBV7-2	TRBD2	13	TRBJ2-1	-	TGTGCCAGCAGCTTAGAGCGGGAGGGTGAGCAGTTCTTC	CASSLEREGEQFF
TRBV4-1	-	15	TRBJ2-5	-	TGCGCCAGCAGCCAAGGATGGGGGGACCAAGAGACCCAGTACTTC	CASSQGWGDQETQYF
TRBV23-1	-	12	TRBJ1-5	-	TGCGCCAGCAGTCCCCCCTTAGAGCCCCAGCATTTT	CASSPPLEPQHF
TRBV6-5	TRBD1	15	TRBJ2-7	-	TGTGCCAGCAGACGCGACAGGGAAAGCTCCTACGAGCAGTACTTC	CASRRDRESSYEQYF
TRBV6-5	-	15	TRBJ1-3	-	TGTGCCAGCAGTCTTGACCCGGAGTCTGGAAACACCATATATTTT	CASSLDPESGNTIYF
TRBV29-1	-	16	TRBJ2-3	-	TGCAGCGTTGAAGTCGGTTTATCTGTAGGCACAGATACGCAGTATTTT	CSVEVGLSVGTDTQYF
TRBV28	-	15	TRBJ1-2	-	TGTGCCAGCAGGAATAGGACAATCCCCTACTATGGCTACACCTTC	CASRNRTIPYYGYTF
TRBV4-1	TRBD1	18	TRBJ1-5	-	TGCGCCAGCAGCCAAGATCCCACCCAGGGGGCGAACAATCAGCCCCAGCATTTT	CASSQDPTQGANNQPQHF
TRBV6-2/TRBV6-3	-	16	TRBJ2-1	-	TGTGCCAGCAGTTACTCGAGGCTAGATATTTACAATGAGCAGTTCTTC	CASSYSRLDIYNEQFF
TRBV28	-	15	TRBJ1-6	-	TGTGCCAGCAGTGCGAGCGGCGGGGCGGGCTCACCCCTCCACTTT	CASSASGGAGSPLHF
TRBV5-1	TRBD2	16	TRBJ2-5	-	TGCGCCAGCAGCCCACCTACTAGCGGGGGGCAGGAGACCCAGTACTTC	CASSPPTSGGQETQYF
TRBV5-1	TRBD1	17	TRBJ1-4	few	TGCGCCAGCAGCTTGGGGACAGGGGCTTATCGGAATGAAAAACTGTTTTTT	CASSLGTGAYRNEKLFF
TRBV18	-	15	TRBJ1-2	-	TGTGCCAGCTCATACACCGACAGTTCTAACTATGGCTACACCTTC	CASSYTDSSNYGYTF
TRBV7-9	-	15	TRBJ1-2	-	TGTGCCAGCAGCTTCGGTTTGAAGCCTAACTATGGCTACACCTTC	CASSFGLKPNYGYTF
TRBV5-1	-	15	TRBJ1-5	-	TGCGCCAGCAGCTTAACCGGGACACCGAATCAGCCCCAGCATTTT	CASSLTGTPNQPQHF
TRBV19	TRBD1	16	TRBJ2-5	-	TGTGCCAGTAGTATAGGGGCGGGACAGGGTTCGGAGACCCAGTACTTC	CASSIGAGQGSETQYF
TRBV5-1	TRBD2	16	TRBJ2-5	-	TGCGCCAGCAGCCTCGGACTAGCGGGGGGTAGGGAGACCCAGTACTTC	CASSLGLAGGRETQYF
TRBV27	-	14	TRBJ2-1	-	TGTGCCAGCAGTGTCGGGAGTATCTACAATGAGCAGTTCTTC	CASSVGSIYNEQFF
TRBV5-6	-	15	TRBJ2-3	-	TGTGCCAGCAGCTTGGTAGCCCCCCACACAGATACGCAGTATTTT	CASSLVAPHTDTQYF
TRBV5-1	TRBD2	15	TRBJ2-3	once	TGCGCCAGCAGCTCCGGGGTAGCGGGAGTAGATACGCAGTATTTT	CASSSGVAGVDTQYF
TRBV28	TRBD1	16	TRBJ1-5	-	TGTGCCAGCAGTTACAGGGACAGGGGGGACAATCAGCCCCAGCATTTT	CASSYRDRGDNQPQHF
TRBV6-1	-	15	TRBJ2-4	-	TGTGCCAGCAGTTCCCCGACTAGGATCGGAAACATTCAGTACTTC	CASSSPTRIGNIQYF
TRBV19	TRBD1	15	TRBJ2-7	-	TGTGCCAGTAGTCCACGGGACAGGAGCTCCTACGAGCAGTACTTC	CASSPRDRSSYEQYF
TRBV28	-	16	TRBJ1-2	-	TGTGCCAGCAGTTTATGCTTCCGGGTAAGTATCTATGGCTACACCTTC	CASSLCFRVSIYGYTF
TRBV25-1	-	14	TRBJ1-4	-	TGTGCCAGCAGAGAGAGCAGGGAAGATGAAAAACTGTTTTTT	CASRESREDEKLFF
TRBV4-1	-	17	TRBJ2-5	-	TGCGCCAGCAGCCAAGATTCTGGGAGGCCCAATAAAGAGACCCAGTACTTC	CASSQDSGRPNKETQYF
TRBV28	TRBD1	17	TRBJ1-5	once	TGTGCCAGCAGTTACGACAGGGCGCGATTCAGCAATCAGCCCCAGCATTTT	CASSYDRARFSNQPQHF
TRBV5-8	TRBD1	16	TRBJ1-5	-	TGTGCCAGCAGCTTGGGTGGCAGGGGGTGGAATCAGCCCCAGCATTTT	CASSLGGRGWNQPQHF
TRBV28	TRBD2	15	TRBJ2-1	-	TGTGCCAGTGGGTCTCCGAGCGGGAGTGTCTATGAGCAGTTCTTC	CASGSPSGSVYEQFF
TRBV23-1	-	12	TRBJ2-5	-	TGCGCCAGCGGCGGCAGACAAGAGACCCAGTACTTC	CASGGRQETQYF